Each of the 22 T cell receptor beta chains below was sequenced from the same sample in a study of blood T cell repertoires in COVID-19. Assay: immunoSEQ multiplex PCR; the TCRdb copy retains only in-frame clones and omits some. The sample shows some 190,000 clones, approximately 85% of them seen only once. Sequencing was done on a sample of peripheral blood. The receptors here all came from a man at least 80 years old with COVID-19, enrolled during active disease.

The V call is TRBV29-1, the J call TRBJ2-1; TRBD2 agrees at 8 bases. V was pared by 3 bases and J by 8 bases, with 3 bases of the junction left unmatched. CDR1 is SQVTM, CDR2 ANQGSEA, per germline. The CDR3 sequence is 12 residues long. DNA for the CDR3: TGCAGCGTTGACCCCGGGGGGGATGAGCAGTTCTTC. Its protein product is CSVDPGGDEQFF.

This clone was counted once. This chain links TRBV7-9 with TRBJ1-2; the D gene is possibly TRBD1 (6 bases). Trimming pared 1 base from V and 7 bases from J, leaving 16 bases between. Germline CDR1 reads SEHNR; CDR2 reads FQNEAQ (reference sequence). CDR3 length equals 15 residues. CDR3 in DNA: TGTGCCAGCAGCTTAGAGGATCAGGGGTTGGTTGGCTACACCTTC. As protein: CASSLEDQGLVGYTF.

The chain recombines TRBV5-5 with TRBJ1-5; D is undetermined. In germline, CDR1 is SGHKS, CDR2 YYEKEE (reference sequence). This CDR3 has 13 residues. Trimming took off 4 bases at V and 4 bases at J, with 9 bases between the two ends. This chain's CDR3 is CASSPGVNQPQHF. CDR3 nucleotide sequence: TGTGCCAGCAGCCCCGGGGTTAATCAGCCCCAGCATTTT.

The rearrangement links TRBV15 to TRBJ2-5, with a weak D call TRBD2 (5 bases). This CDR3 region has 12 residues. Germline loops: CDR1 LNHNV, CDR2 YYDKDF (reference sequence). The V end lost 0 bases, the J end lost 7 bases, and 6 bases lay between the germline ends. The CDR3 here is CATSRDGGTQYF. The CDR3 nucleotides are TGTGCCACCAGCAGAGATGGAGGGACCCAGTACTTC.

This chain links TRBV18 with TRBJ2-3; 12 nucleotides agree with TRBD2. This CDR3 is 16 amino acids long. The V segment lost 3 bases and the J segment 6 bases; nucleotides outside the gene matches: 7. CDR1 KGHSH and CDR2 LQKENI come from the germline V gene. The CDR3 nucleotides read TGTGCCAGCTCACCTACTAGCGGGGGGCTCGGGGATACGCAGTATTTT. Protein product: CASSPTSGGLGDTQYF.

This chain connects TRBV4-3 to TRBJ1-2; 7 bases match TRBD1. V lost 0 bases and J lost 2; bases outside the gene matches: 3. The CDR3 contains 15 residues. Germline V gene sequence: CDR1 LGHNA, CDR2 YSLEER. This chain's CDR3 is CASSQDQGGNYGYTF. In DNA, the CDR3 is TGCGCCAGCAGCCAAGACCAGGGGGGAAACTATGGCTACACCTTC.

This chain links TRBV4-2 with TRBJ1-5; TRBD1 matches at 7 bases. The CDR3 consists of 15 residues. Losses at the gene ends were 0 bases for V and 6 bases for J; bases not matched to a gene: 5. CDR1 is LGHNA, CDR2 YNFKEQ, per germline. CDR3 DNA: TGTGCCAGCAGCCAAGAGGCAGGGGGAGGTCAGCCCCAGCATTTT. The encoded protein is CASSQEAGGGQPQHF.

The CDR3 sequence: CASSQGDTRGGYTF. The CDR3 nucleotides are TGTGCCAGCAGCCAAGGGGACACCCGGGGAGGCTACACCTTC. This rearrangement joins TRBV4-2 to TRBJ1-2, with D possibly matching TRBD1 (6 bases). Trimming shortened V by 1 base and J by 8 bases, and 14 bases separated the two germline ends. Germline loops: CDR1 LGHNA, CDR2 YNFKEQ. The CDR3 extends over 14 amino acids.

V is TRBV27 and J is TRBJ2-7; TRBD2 might be the D (6 bases). This CDR3 has 15 residues. Germline CDR1 is MNHEY and CDR2 is SMNVEV (reference sequence). The V and J ends lost 2 bases and 1 base respectively, with 12 bases between them. The CDR3 loop is CASSLRDSGSYEQYF. For the CDR3, the DNA is TGTGCCAGCAGTTTAAGGGACTCCGGGTCCTACGAGCAGTACTTC.

The gene calls are TRBV2 and TRBJ2-1; 10 bases fit TRBD2. V lost 6 bases, J lost 5 bases, and 7 bases stayed unmatched. CDR3 size: 15 residues. The germline V gene encodes CDR1 SNHLY and CDR2 FYNNEI. In nucleotides, the CDR3 is TGTGCCAGCAGGTATCTAGCGGGGGCCAACAATGAGCAGTTCTTC. As protein: CASRYLAGANNEQFF. The full variable domain, rest sourced from reference TRBV2 and TRBJ2-1, is EPEVTQTPSHQVTQMGQEVILRCVPISNHLYFYWYRQILGQKVEFLVSFYNNEISEKSEIFDDQFSVERPDGSNFTLKIRSTKLEDSAMYFCASRYLAGANNEQFFGPGTRLTVL.

The rearrangement uses TRBV7-2 and TRBJ2-6; 11 nucleotides line up with TRBD1. CDR3 length: 18 amino acids. The trim removed 0 bases at V and 4 bases at J, leaving 5 bases unmatched. The germline gives CDR1 SGHTA, CDR2 FQGNSA. CDR3 DNA: TGTGCCAGCAGCTTAGCGCGGGACAGGGGGTCCGGGGCCAACGTCCTGACTTTC. Residues: CASSLARDRGSGANVLTF.

The chain recombines TRBV5-1 with TRBJ2-7, with TRBD1 matching 8 bases. Germline loops: CDR1 SGHRS, CDR2 YFSETQ. This CDR3 spans 16 amino acids. V was clipped by 0 bases and J by 0 bases; unmatched bases: 5. The CDR3 reads CASSLARGQASYEQYF. The CDR3, as DNA: TGCGCCAGCAGCTTGGCCCGGGGACAGGCCTCCTACGAGCAGTACTTC.

The chain uses TRBV7-2 and TRBJ1-6, with 8 bases lining up with TRBD1. The CDR3 is 16 amino acids. Germline CDR1 reads SGHTA; CDR2 reads FQGNSA. V trimming: 2 bases; J trimming: 10 bases; junction bases outside the gene matches: 10. CDR3 region: CASSLSGGAYGSPLHF. The CDR3 DNA sequence: TGTGCCAGCAGCTTATCAGGGGGCGCTTATGGCTCACCCCTCCACTTT.

The CDR3 bases are TGTGCCAGCAGCCTCCCGGACAGGGCAGGTTCACCCCTCCACTTT. Its translation is CASSLPDRAGSPLHF. This rearrangement joins TRBV9 to TRBJ1-6, with 8 positions matching TRBD1. The CDR3 has 15 residues. CDR1 and CDR2 from the germline V gene are SGDLS and YYNGEE. V lost 4 bases to trimming and J lost 9 bases; unmatched junction nucleotides: 9.

The CDR3 spells CASRARQGNQPQHF. CDR3 coding DNA: TGTGCCAGTAGGGCTCGACAGGGGAATCAGCCCCAGCATTTT. The gene calls are TRBV19 and TRBJ1-5, with TRBD1 matching 8 bases. The CDR3 has 14 amino acids. Per the germline V gene, CDR1 is LNHDA and CDR2 is SQIVND (reference sequence). The V and J ends lost 6 bases and 4 bases, in that order; junction bases with no gene match: 5.

J is TRBJ2-3 and V is TRBV7-8; D is unclear. V dropped 3 bases and J dropped 1 base, with 8 bases sitting between them. Per the germline V gene, CDR1 is SGHVS and CDR2 is FQNEAQ. The CDR3 has 14 residues. DNA for the CDR3: TGTGCCAGCAGCTTCCGGCAGGGCACAGATACGCAGTATTTT. Residues: CASSFRQGTDTQYF.

This clone occurred once. V and J are TRBV3-1 (or the pseudogene TRBV3-2) and TRBJ1-2, with a tentative D call TRBD1 (6 bases). Per germline, CDR1 LGHDT and CDR2 YNNKEL (reference sequence). Trimming took 5 bases from V and 0 from J, leaving 13 bases between them. This CDR3 contains 15 residues. The DNA of the CDR3 is TGTGCCAGCAGCTTCACAGGGATTCCTAACTATGGCTACACCTTC. It codes for CASSFTGIPNYGYTF.

This chain links TRBV5-6 with TRBJ1-1, with D perhaps TRBD1 (5 bases). V lost 5 bases and J 1 base, leaving 15 bases between the germline ends. The CDR3 extends over 15 amino acids. Germline-derived CDR1 and CDR2 are SGHDT and YYEEEE. CDR3 coding DNA: TGTGCCAGCAGGTATGACAGTGTAGGGAACACTGAAGCTTTCTTT. This sequence encodes CASRYDSVGNTEAFF.

The V gene is TRBV29-1, the J gene TRBJ1-3, with D unresolved. The length of the CDR3 is 13 residues. Germline-derived CDR1 and CDR2 are SQVTM and ANQGSEA. With 3 bases removed from V and 4 bases from J, the gap between germline ends came to 10 bases. DNA of the CDR3: TGCAGCGTTGATGCGGGCTCCGGAAACACCATATATTTT. Translating it yields CSVDAGSGNTIYF.

The chain joins TRBV3-1 (or the pseudogene TRBV3-2) to TRBJ2-7, with TRBD1 matching over 10 bases. The germline CDR1 and CDR2 sequences are LGHDT and YNNKEL (reference sequence). V dropped 4 bases and J dropped 6; count of bases not matched to a gene: 6. This CDR3 comprises 14 residues. The CDR3 sequence: CASSLDRGHGEQYF. The CDR3 DNA reads as TGTGCCAGCAGCCTTGACAGGGGGCATGGCGAGCAGTACTTC.

This clone came up a few times. The rearrangement joins TRBV2 to TRBJ1-6; no clear D gene. CDR1 is SNHLY and CDR2 is FYNNEI in the germline V gene. The V and J ends lost 1 base and 8 bases respectively, with 12 bases between them. The CDR3 runs to 15 residues. CDR3 in amino acids: CASSEGHAGDSPLHF. The CDR3 DNA follows: TGTGCCAGCAGTGAAGGACATGCCGGGGATTCACCCCTCCACTTT.

With respect to this clone: A read error is likely, as this CDR3 ends without the conserved phenylalanine or tryptophan. The chain joins TRBV27 to TRBJ1-2; 8 positions match TRBD1. V shed 3 bases, J shed 8 bases, and the junction held 14 bases outside the gene matches. The germline V gene encodes CDR1 MNHEY and CDR2 SMNVEV (reference sequence). There are 16 residues in the CDR3. DNA of the CDR3: TGTGCCAGCAGTTTCCGAGTCCAGGGGGCTAATACGGGCTACACCCTC. Translated: CASSFRVQGANTGYTL.